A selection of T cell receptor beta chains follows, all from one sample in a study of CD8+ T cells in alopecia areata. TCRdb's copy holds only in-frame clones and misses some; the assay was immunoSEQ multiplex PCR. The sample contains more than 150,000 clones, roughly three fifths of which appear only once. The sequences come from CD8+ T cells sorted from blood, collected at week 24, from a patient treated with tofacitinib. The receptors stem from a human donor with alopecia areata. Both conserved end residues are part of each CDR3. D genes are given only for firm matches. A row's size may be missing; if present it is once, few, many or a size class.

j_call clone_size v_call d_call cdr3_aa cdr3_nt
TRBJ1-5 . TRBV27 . CASKSGSYSNQPQHF TGTGCCAGCAAGTCGGGGTCTTATAGCAATCAGCCCCAGCATTTT
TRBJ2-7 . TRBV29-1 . CSVGTGKLYEQYF TGCAGCGTTGGAACAGGGAAGTTATACGAGCAGTACTTC
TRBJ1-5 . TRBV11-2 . CASSLSRASNQPQHF TGTGCCAGCAGCTTATCCAGGGCCAGCAATCAGCCCCAGCATTTT
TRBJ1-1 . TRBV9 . CASSVEMTWDTEAFF TGTGCCAGCAGCGTAGAGATGACCTGGGACACTGAAGCTTTCTTT
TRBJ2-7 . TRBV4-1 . CASSYPRGEQYF TGCGCCAGCAGCTACCCTAGGGGCGAGCAGTACTTC
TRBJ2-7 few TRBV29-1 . CSVEGRDTSYEQYF TGCAGCGTTGAAGGAAGGGACACCTCCTACGAGCAGTACTTC
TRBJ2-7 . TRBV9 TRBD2 CASSPETSGGYEQYF TGTGCCAGCAGCCCCGAGACTAGCGGGGGCTACGAGCAGTACTTC
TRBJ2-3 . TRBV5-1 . CASSFGSRSTDTQYF TGCGCCAGCAGCTTTGGGAGTAGAAGCACAGATACGCAGTATTTT
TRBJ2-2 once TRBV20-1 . CSAPNFGELFF TGCAGTGCCCCCAACTTCGGGGAGCTGTTTTTT
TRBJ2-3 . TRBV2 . CASSGGSTDTQYF TGTGCCAGCAGTGGGGGTTCCACAGATACGCAGTATTTT
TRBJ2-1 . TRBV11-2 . CASSYNEQFF TGTGCCAGCAGTTACAATGAGCAGTTCTTC
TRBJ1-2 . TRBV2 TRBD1 CASSLGTGVPYGYTF TGTGCCAGCAGTCTCGGGACAGGGGTACCCTATGGCTACACCTTC
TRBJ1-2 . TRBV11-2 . CASSDTANYGYTF TGTGCCAGCAGCGATACAGCTAACTATGGCTACACCTTC
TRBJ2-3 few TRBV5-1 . CASSSEVTDTQYF TGCGCCAGCAGCTCCGAGGTCACAGATACGCAGTATTTT
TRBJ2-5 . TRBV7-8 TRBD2 CASSPNVLGEGWQETQYF TGTGCCAGCAGCCCTAACGTCCTCGGGGAGGGATGGCAAGAGACCCAGTACTTC
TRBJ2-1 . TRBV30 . CAIEGLSYEQFF TGTGCCATAGAGGGACTCAGTTATGAGCAGTTCTTC
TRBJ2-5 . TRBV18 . CASSPSGRQRGETQYF TGTGCCAGCTCACCATCGGGACGACAACGCGGGGAGACCCAGTACTTC
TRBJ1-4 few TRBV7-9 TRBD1 CASSAPTGALNEKLFF TGTGCCAGCAGCGCTCCGACAGGGGCGCTTAATGAAAAACTGTTTTTT
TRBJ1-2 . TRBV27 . CASSLGGAGYGYTF TGTGCCAGCAGTTTAGGAGGCGCGGGATATGGCTACACCTTC
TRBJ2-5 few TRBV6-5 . CASSLPGKAETQYF TGTGCCAGCAGCCTCCCCGGGAAGGCAGAGACCCAGTACTTC
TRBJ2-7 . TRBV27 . CASSFSGISYEQYF TGTGCCAGCAGTTTTTCAGGGATATCCTACGAGCAGTACTTC
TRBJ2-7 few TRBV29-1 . CSVIGYSGHPNYEQYF TGCAGCGTAATCGGTTATAGTGGGCACCCCAACTACGAGCAGTACTTC
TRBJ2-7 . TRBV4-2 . CASSQDLGAYEQYF TGTGCCAGCAGCCAAGACCTTGGAGCCTACGAGCAGTACTTC
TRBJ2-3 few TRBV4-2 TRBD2 CASSSPPAGGPDTQYF TGTGCCAGCAGCTCCCCACCCGCGGGGGGCCCAGATACGCAGTATTTT
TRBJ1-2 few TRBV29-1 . CSVAIQMTEFYGYTF TGCAGCGTTGCAATCCAAATGACAGAATTCTATGGCTACACCTTC
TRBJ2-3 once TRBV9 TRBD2 CASSKSGGHTDTQYF TGTGCCAGCAGCAAAAGCGGGGGGCACACAGATACGCAGTATTTT
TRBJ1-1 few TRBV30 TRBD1 CAGRDRGEAFF TGTGCCGGCCGGGACAGGGGCGAAGCTTTCTTT
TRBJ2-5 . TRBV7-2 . CASSLVNSRQETQYF TGTGCCAGCAGCTTAGTAAACAGTCGCCAAGAGACCCAGTACTTC
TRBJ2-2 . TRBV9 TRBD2 CASSGLLAGGPGELFF TGTGCCAGCAGCGGGCTTTTAGCGGGGGGGCCCGGGGAGCTGTTTTTT
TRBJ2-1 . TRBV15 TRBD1 CATSREQGAREQFF TGTGCCACCAGCAGAGAACAGGGGGCTAGGGAGCAGTTCTTC
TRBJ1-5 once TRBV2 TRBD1 CASSRDRGRNQPQHF TGTGCCAGCAGTCGGGACAGGGGGCGCAATCAGCCCCAGCATTTT
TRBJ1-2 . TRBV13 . CASSGRSYGYTF TGTGCCAGCAGCGGACGATCCTATGGCTACACCTTC
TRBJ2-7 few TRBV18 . CASSPRRDYEQYF TGTGCCAGCTCACCACGAAGGGACTACGAGCAGTACTTC
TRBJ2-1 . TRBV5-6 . CASSLGKGEQFF TGTGCCAGCAGCTTGGGCAAGGGTGAGCAGTTCTTC
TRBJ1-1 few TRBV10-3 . CAISDPTNTEAFF TGTGCCATCAGTGATCCGACGAACACTGAAGCTTTCTTT
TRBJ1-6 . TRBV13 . CASSYGQNIPSPLHF TGTGCCAGCAGCTACGGGCAGAATATACCCTCACCCCTCCACTTT
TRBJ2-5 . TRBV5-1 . CASSSEPGREETQYF TGCGCCAGCAGCTCCGAACCGGGACGAGAAGAGACCCAGTACTTC
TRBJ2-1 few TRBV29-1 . CSVETISSYNEQFF TGCAGCGTTGAAACGATTAGCTCCTACAATGAGCAGTTCTTC
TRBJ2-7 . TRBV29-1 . CSVESPDISSYEQYF TGCAGCGTTGAATCTCCGGACATTTCCTCCTACGAGCAGTACTTC
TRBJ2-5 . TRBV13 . CASSSPGVATQYF TGTGCCAGCAGCTCTCCCGGGGTGGCGACCCAGTACTTC
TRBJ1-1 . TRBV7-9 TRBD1 CASSLGDRGVVSEAFF TGTGCCAGCAGCTTAGGAGACAGGGGGGTTGTCTCTGAAGCTTTCTTT
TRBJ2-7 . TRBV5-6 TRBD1 CASSFRQGVSSYEQYF TGTGCCAGCAGCTTCCGACAGGGGGTAAGCTCCTACGAGCAGTACTTC
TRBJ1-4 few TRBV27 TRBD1 CASSTQGVVNEKLFF TGTGCCAGCAGTACTCAGGGGGTGGTGAATGAAAAACTGTTTTTT
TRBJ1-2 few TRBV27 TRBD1 CASSESGGNYGYTF TGTGCCAGCAGTGAGTCAGGGGGGAACTATGGCTACACCTTC
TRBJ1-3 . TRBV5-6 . CASSLSNTIYF TGTGCCAGCAGCTTGTCGAACACCATATATTTT
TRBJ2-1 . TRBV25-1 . CASSENGAYNEQFF TGTGCCAGCAGTGAAAACGGAGCCTACAACGAGCAGTTCTTC
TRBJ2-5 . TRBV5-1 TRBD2 CASSLRVGRGETQYF TGCGCCAGCAGCTTGCGGGTAGGGAGGGGAGAGACCCAGTACTTC
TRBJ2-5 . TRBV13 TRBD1 CASSEVVGQGAEETQYF TGTGCCAGCAGTGAGGTTGTGGGACAGGGGGCCGAAGAGACCCAGTACTTC
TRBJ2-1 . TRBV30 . CAWSLGGRNNEQFF TGTGCCTGGAGTCTCGGGGGGCGGAACAATGAGCAGTTCTTC
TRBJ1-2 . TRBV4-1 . CASSQVGGIYGYTF TGCGCCAGCAGCCAAGTCGGGGGTATCTATGGCTACACCTTC
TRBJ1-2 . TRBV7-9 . CASSSTGYYGYTF TGTGCCAGCAGCTCGACGGGTTACTATGGCTACACCTTC